What follows describes a single T cell receptor (beta chain). This specimen comes from a study of blood T cell repertoires in COVID-19. The data were produced by immunoSEQ multiplex PCR, yet TCRdb's version contains in-frame clones alone and is incomplete. Of roughly 100,000 clones listed, about 88% are singletons. Germline CDR1 and CDR2: SEHNR and FQNEAQ (reference sequence). The length of the CDR3 is 18 residues. V shed 1 base, J shed 2 bases, and the junction held 7 bases outside the gene matches. The chain employs TRBV7-9 and TRBJ1-6; 8 nucleotides line up with TRBD1. The TCR sequence derives from a man aged 45 to 65 with active or convalescent COVID-19. Material: peripheral blood. The DNA for the CDR3 is TGTGCCAGCAGCTTAGGCCCTACGACAGGGGCCTATAATTCACCCCTCCACTTT. It translates to CASSLGPTTGAYNSPLHF.